The 8 T cell receptor beta chains in this list originate from one sample, sequenced in a study of shared clonotypes between healthy human individuals. Naive CD8 cells were CD45RO-negative, positively selected for CCR7, excluding terminally differentiated effector memory CD45RA+ cells. This table comes from immunoSEQ multiplex PCR, and its TCRdb copy is limited to in-frame clones, with some not included. This sample has about 2 million clones; approximately 94% occur once, and the top ten carry around 1.2%. What was sequenced was naive CD8+ T cells sorted from blood. These receptor sequences come from a man younger than 35 in good health.

In DNA form, the CDR3 reads TGTGCCAGCAGTGCACCAGGGTACTTTTTAAACTCACCCCTCCACTTT. Translation: CASSAPGYFLNSPLHF. The rearrangement links TRBV25-1 to TRBJ1-6; the D gene is possibly TRBD1 (5 bases). The V end lost 4 bases, the J end lost 10 bases, and 20 bases lay between the germline ends. CDR1 is MGHDK and CDR2 is SYGVNS in the germline V gene. This CDR3 comprises 16 residues.

The rearrangement uses TRBV13 and TRBJ2-5; D perhaps matches TRBD1 (5 bases). The CDR3 runs 14 residues. Germline V CDR1 and CDR2: PRHDT, FYEKMQ (reference sequence). V was clipped by 2 bases and J by 4 bases, with 11 bases between them. Written as DNA, the CDR3 is TGTGCCAGCAGCTTACCAGGGTCCGGAGAGACCCAGTACTTC. Amino acid sequence: CASSLPGSGETQYF.

The V and J genes are TRBV6-1 and TRBJ1-3; no definite D call. The CDR3 runs 14 residues. V was pared by 4 bases and J by 1 base, with 8 bases between. The germline CDR1 and CDR2 sequences are MNHNS and SASEGT. The CDR3, as DNA: TGTGCCAGCAGTGGGCAGGTATCTGGAAACACCATATATTTT. Its translation is CASSGQVSGNTIYF.

The CDR3 reads CASSPGTDNPYEQYF. Here the CDR3 DNA reads TGTGCCAGCAGCCCGGGGACGGACAATCCCTACGAGCAGTACTTC. The chain is built from TRBV5-4 and TRBJ2-7; the D call may be TRBD1 or TRBD2 (5 bases each). Germline CDR1 reads SGHNT; CDR2 reads YYREEE (reference sequence). The V gene lost 4 bases and the J gene lost 2 bases, with 16 bases spanning the gap. CDR3 length: 15 amino acids.

The rearrangement links TRBV27 to TRBJ2-5; no reliable D call. V was trimmed by 3 bases and J by 7 bases, leaving 15 bases between them. Germline V gene sequence: CDR1 MNHEY, CDR2 SMNVEV (reference sequence). This CDR3 spans 14 amino acids. CDR3 amino acids: CASSFPDHRGTQYF. CDR3 sequence (DNA): TGTGCCAGCAGTTTCCCCGACCACCGAGGGACCCAGTACTTC.

The sample holds one count of this clone. The rearrangement links TRBV7-9 to TRBJ2-1; D is perhaps TRBD2 (6 bases). V was pared by 4 bases and J by 3 bases, with 16 bases between. This CDR3 comprises 16 residues. Looked up from germline, CDR1 is SEHNR and CDR2 is FQNEAQ (reference sequence). This chain's CDR3 is CASSSTGTANYNEQFF. DNA for the CDR3: TGTGCCAGCAGCTCAACCGGGACTGCTAACTACAATGAGCAGTTCTTC.

The rearrangement uses TRBV4-1 and TRBJ2-3; the D gene is possibly TRBD2 (5 bases). The CDR3 consists of 15 residues. CDR1 MGHRA and CDR2 YSYEKL come from the germline V gene. The germline V and J ends were trimmed by 4 bases and 5 bases, with 16 bases remaining between them. The DNA for the CDR3 is TGCGCCAGCAGCCCTAACCCGGGGAGTGGAGATACGCAGTATTTT. Residues: CASSPNPGSGDTQYF.

The V gene is TRBV19, the J gene TRBJ1-4, with D possibly being TRBD1 (5 bases). V was trimmed by 7 bases and J by 9 bases, leaving 15 bases between them. The CDR3 sequence is 13 residues long. Germline V gene data show CDR1 as LNHDA and CDR2 as SQIVND (reference sequence). CDR3 amino acids: CASKIVDSQKLFF. The CDR3 DNA is TGTGCCAGTAAAATCGTAGACAGCCAAAAACTGTTTTTT.